This TCR beta chain was captured in a study of Ad26.COV2.S vaccination and SARS-CoV-2 variants. Study summary: Ad26.COV2.S shots went into the muscle once or twice, 56 days apart.

The treatment denotes: roughly 20 received Ad26.COV2.S at low or high dose, single or two shots; about 5 received placebo; per-sample allocation not given. Sample collection was performed on day 63 after the first vaccine or placebo injection. Donation came from an adult in Boston who was aged 18-55 years. An Ad26 vector was used to express Wuhan-strain SARS-CoV-2 spike as the vaccine. The V segment lost 5 bases and the J segment 2 bases; nucleotides outside the gene matches: 8. Germline loops: CDR1 MNHEY, CDR2 SMNVEV (reference sequence). The CDR3 contains 16 residues. Repertoires were generated with immunoSEQ multiplex PCR, while TCRdb's copy carries only in-frame clones and drops some. The table lists 300,000 to 350,000 clones, roughly 80% of them singletons, with 2.1% in the top ten.

The chain employs TRBV27 and TRBJ2-7; 11 bases align to TRBD2. The material sequenced was peripheral blood, taken in a trial of Ad26.COV2.S vaccine versus placebo. This receptor was identified in a person between 18 and 65 years old who received the Ad26.COV2.S COVID-19 vaccine or a placebo. The CDR3 region is CASSALTSGAPYEQYF. Written as DNA, the CDR3 is TGTGCCAGCAGTGCTTTGACTAGCGGGGCACCCTACGAGCAGTACTTC.